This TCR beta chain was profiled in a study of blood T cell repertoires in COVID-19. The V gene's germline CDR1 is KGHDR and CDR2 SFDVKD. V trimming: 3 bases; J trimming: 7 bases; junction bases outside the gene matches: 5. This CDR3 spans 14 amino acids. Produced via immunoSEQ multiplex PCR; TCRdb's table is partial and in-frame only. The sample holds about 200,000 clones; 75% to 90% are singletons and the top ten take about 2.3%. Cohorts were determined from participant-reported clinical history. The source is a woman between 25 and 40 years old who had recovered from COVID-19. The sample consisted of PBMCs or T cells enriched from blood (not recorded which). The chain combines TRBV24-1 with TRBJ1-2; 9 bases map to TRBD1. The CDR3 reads CATSDPGTGFGYTF. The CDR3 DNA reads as TGTGCCACCAGTGATCCCGGGACAGGGTTTGGCTACACCTTC.